A selection of T cell receptor beta chains follows, all from one sample in a study of blood T cell repertoires in COVID-19. Clones were sequenced by immunoSEQ multiplex PCR, and TCRdb holds only the in-frame ones, with some missing. The sample shows some 220,000 clones, approximately 85% of them seen only once. The sample taken for sequencing was peripheral blood. The receptors stem from a man aged 50-60 years who had recovered from COVID-19. Each CDR3 is given without its conserved first and last residue.

>TRBJ1-1|TRBV6-9
ASSYRGNTEAF
>TRBJ2-7|TRBV9
ASSVAAGPSYEQY
>TRBJ2-4|TRBV11-2
ASSRTGGKNIQY
>TRBJ2-7|TRBV19
ASSTISGTSGTYEQY
>TRBJ1-2|TRBV6-2/TRBV6-3
ASSYKAGGYGYT
>TRBJ2-2|TRBV15
ATSRDGVGLAGRTGELF
>TRBJ2-3|TRBV10-2
ASLEGSGTWTDTQY
>TRBJ2-3|TRBV27
ASSRRASGKDTQY
>TRBJ1-3|TRBV19
ASSRAGTRSSGNTIY
>TRBJ2-1|TRBV4-1
ASSQSSGRAKNNEQF
>TRBJ2-1|TRBV5-8
ASSRVLRATSGSRNEQF
>TRBJ2-7|TRBV28
ASRYLSEQY
>TRBJ1-2|TRBV21-1
ASSNGDTYGYT
>TRBJ1-5|TRBV19
ASSISGDSNQPQH
>TRBJ1-5|TRBV6-1
ASSDQANQPQH
>TRBJ1-5|TRBV15
ATSRRGNQPQH
>TRBJ2-6|TRBV6-5
ASSYERGAGANVLT
>TRBJ2-7|TRBV20-1
SAWTTYEQY
>TRBJ2-7|TRBV29-1
SVRTGGIFEQY
>TRBJ2-2|TRBV4-1
ASSQGLAGEMNTGELF
>TRBJ1-2|TRBV19
ASKVSYREVGGYT
>TRBJ1-5|TRBV27
ASSFSTGALNQPQH
>TRBJ2-5|TRBV1
TSSQGREETQY
>TRBJ2-1|TRBV28
ASSPSGYDNEQF
>TRBJ1-6|TRBV19
ASTGSTLRNSPLH
>TRBJ2-1|TRBV11-2
ASSRELALSSYNEQF
>TRBJ1-3|TRBV19
ASSSQGVRAGNTIY
>TRBJ1-1|TRBV29-1
SVGGRMNTEAF
>TRBJ1-5|TRBV2
ASSDRDRGTLNQPQH
>TRBJ2-6|TRBV5-4
ASSLLIASNSGANVLT
>TRBJ2-1|TRBV5-1
ASSSTQTSGSNEQF
>TRBJ2-5|TRBV11-2
ASSLIFLAGGMETQY
>TRBJ1-1|TRBV19
ASSGGQVNTEAF
>TRBJ2-1|TRBV28
ASSLLTSGAYNEQF
>TRBJ2-1|TRBV2
ASSVQGISYNEQF
>TRBJ1-4|TRBV11-2
ASSPEARREKLF
>TRBJ2-5|TRBV2
ASGRYQETQY
>TRBJ1-2|TRBV4-1
ASSQEHSPPNYGYT
>TRBJ1-3|TRBV19
ASSILPGAGNTIY
>TRBJ2-1|TRBV24-1
ATSDWLAGAYNEQF
>TRBJ1-1|TRBV5-1
ASSFRGGVNTEAF
>TRBJ1-1|TRBV7-2
ASSLGGTGPMNTEAF
>TRBJ1-2|TRBV4-1
ASSRPGQGFDGYT
>TRBJ1-1|TRBV19
ASSITSTGNTEAF
>TRBJ1-4|TRBV4-1
ASSQDGRGGEKLF
>TRBJ2-7|TRBV9
ASSVGFSGNYEQY
>TRBJ2-1|TRBV16
ASSPGLRHNEQF
>TRBJ2-7|TRBV6-5
ASSYWASGSYEQY
>TRBJ1-5|TRBV6-5
ASSSEMGLNQPQH
>TRBJ2-6|TRBV5-1
ASSWGQGARSGANVLT
>TRBJ1-3|TRBV19
ASSFDRAGNTIY
>TRBJ2-5|TRBV7-2
ASSLAGEGETQY
>TRBJ2-1|TRBV5-1
ASSSRLAGGVEQF
>TRBJ1-3|TRBV28
ASSSWPEVGNTIY
>TRBJ2-4|TRBV3-1/TRBV3-2
ASTSYKNIQY